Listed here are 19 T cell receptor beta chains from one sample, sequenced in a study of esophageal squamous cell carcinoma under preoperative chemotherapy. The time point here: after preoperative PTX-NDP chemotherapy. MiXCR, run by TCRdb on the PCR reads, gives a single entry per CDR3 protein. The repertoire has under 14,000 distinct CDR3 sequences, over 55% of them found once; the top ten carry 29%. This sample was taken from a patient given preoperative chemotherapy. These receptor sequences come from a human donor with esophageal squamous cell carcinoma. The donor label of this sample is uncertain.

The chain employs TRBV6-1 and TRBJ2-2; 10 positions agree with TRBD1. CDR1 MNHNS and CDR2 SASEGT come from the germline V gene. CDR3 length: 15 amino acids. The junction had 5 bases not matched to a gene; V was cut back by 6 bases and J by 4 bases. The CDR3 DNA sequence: TGTGCCAGCAGGACAGGGGGCGCGGGCACCGGGGAGCTGTTTTTT. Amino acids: CASRTGGAGTGELFF.

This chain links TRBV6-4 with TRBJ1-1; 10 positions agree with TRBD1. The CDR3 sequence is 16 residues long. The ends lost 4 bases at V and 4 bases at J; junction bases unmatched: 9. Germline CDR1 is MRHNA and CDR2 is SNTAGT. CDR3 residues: CASSAGTGEGGTEAFF. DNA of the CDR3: TGTGCCAGCAGTGCCGGGACAGGGGAGGGTGGCACTGAAGCTTTCTTT.

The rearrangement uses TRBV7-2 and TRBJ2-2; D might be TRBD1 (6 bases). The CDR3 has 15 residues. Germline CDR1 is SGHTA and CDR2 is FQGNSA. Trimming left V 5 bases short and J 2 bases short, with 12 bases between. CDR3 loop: CASSPGTPNTGELFF. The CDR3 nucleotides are TGTGCCAGCAGCCCCGGGACACCAAACACCGGGGAGCTGTTTTTT.

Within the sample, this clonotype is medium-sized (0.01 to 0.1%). CDR3: CASSRGVRGEQETQYF. The DNA for the CDR3 is TGTGCCAGCAGCCGGGGGGTGCGGGGTGAGCAAGAGACCCAGTACTTC. This chain uses TRBV7-6 with TRBJ2-5; 7 bases agree with TRBD2. Germline trimming cut 5 bases from V and 2 bases from J; bases unmatched to any gene: 11. CDR3 length: 16 amino acids. CDR1 and CDR2 (germline): SGHVS, FNYEAQ.

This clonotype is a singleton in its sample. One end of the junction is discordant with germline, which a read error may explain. In DNA, the CDR3 is TGTGCCAGCAAGACGGGAGGGCGGGGGGATATCCAGACTTTT. This gives the protein CASKTGGRGDIQTF. The chain employs TRBV6-1 and TRBJ2-3, with 8 bases aligning to TRBD2. Germline V gives CDR1 MNHNS, CDR2 SASEGT. This CDR3 is 14 amino acids long.

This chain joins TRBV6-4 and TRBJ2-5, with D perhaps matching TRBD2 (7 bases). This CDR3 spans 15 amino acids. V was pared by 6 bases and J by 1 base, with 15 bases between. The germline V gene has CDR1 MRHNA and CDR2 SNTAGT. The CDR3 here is CASRTKRDIQETQYF. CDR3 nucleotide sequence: TGTGCCAGCAGAACCAAGCGGGACATCCAAGAGACCCAGTACTTC.

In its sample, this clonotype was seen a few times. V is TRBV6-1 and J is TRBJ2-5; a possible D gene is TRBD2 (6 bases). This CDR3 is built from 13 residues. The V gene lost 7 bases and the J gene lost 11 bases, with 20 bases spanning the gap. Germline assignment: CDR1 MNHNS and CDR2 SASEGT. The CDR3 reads CASTNSGVDEQYF. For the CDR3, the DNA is TGTGCCAGCACCAACTCGGGAGTTGATGAGCAGTACTTC.

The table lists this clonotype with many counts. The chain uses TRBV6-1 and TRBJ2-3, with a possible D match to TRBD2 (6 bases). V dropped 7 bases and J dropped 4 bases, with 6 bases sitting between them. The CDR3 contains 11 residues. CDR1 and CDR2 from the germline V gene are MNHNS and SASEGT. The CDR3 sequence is CASTSADTQYF. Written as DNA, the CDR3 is TGTGCCAGCACTAGCGCAGATACGCAGTATTTT.

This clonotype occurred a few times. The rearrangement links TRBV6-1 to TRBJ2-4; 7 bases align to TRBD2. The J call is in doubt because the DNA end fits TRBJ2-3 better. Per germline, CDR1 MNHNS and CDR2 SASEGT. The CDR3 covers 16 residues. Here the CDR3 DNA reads TGTGCCAGCCGTGTATTGGGGGGGTGCGCCAAAAACACGCAGTATTTT. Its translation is CASRVLGGCAKNTQYF.

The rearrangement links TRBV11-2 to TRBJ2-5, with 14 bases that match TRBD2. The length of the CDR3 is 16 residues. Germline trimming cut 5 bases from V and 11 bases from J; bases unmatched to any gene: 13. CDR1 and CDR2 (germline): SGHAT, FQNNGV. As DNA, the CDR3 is TGTGCCAGCAGCACCCTGACTAGCGGGAGGGCGAGTGAGCAGTACTTC. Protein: CASSTLTSGRASEQYF.

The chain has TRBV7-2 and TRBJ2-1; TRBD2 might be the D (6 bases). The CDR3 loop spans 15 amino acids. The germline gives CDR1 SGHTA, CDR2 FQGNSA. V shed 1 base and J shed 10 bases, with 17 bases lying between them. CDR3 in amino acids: CASSLDRQRVFEQFF. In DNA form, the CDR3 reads TGTGCCAGCAGCTTAGATAGGCAGCGGGTGTTCGAGCAGTTCTTC.

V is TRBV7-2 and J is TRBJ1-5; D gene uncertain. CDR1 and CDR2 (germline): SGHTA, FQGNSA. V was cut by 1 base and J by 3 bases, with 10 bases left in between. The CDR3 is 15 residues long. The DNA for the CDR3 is TGTGCCAGCAGCTTAGAGGTAGGGCCCAATCAGCCCCAGCATTTT. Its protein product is CASSLEVGPNQPQHF.

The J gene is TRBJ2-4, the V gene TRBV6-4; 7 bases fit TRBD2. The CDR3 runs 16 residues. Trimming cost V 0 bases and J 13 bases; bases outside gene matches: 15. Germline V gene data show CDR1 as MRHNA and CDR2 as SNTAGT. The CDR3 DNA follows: TGTGCCAGCAGTGACTCGGGGGGGAGAGCCAAAAACACGCAGTACTTC. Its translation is CASSDSGGRAKNTQYF.

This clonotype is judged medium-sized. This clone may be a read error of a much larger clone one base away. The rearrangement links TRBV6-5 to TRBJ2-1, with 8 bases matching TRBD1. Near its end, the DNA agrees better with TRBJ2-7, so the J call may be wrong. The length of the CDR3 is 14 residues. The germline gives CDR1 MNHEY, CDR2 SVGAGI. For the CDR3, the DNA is TGTGCCAGCAGGGCCGCCCAGGGGGCGAATGAGCAGTACTTC. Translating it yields CASRAAQGANEQYF.

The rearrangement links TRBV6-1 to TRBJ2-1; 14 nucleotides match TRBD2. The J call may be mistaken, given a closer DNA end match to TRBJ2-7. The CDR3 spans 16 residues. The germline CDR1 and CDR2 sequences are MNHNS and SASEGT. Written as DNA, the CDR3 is TGTGCCAGCAGTGGCTTAGGGACTAGCGGGAGTTATGAGCAGTACTTC. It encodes CASSGLGTSGSYEQYF.

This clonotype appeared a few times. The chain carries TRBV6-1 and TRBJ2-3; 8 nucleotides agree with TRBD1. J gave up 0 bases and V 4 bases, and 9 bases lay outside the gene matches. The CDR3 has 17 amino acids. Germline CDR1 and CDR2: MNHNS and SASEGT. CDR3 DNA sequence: TGTGCCAGCAGTGTCGGGGGACAGGCAGTTAGCACAGATACGCAGTATTTT. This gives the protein CASSVGGQAVSTDTQYF.

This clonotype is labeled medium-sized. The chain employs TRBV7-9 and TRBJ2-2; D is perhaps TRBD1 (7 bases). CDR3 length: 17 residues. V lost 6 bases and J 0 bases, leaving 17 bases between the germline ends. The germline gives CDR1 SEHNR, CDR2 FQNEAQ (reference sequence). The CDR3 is CASSQSGGTANTGELFF. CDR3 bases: TGTGCCAGCAGTCAAAGTGGCGGGACAGCGAACACCGGGGAGCTGTTTTTT.

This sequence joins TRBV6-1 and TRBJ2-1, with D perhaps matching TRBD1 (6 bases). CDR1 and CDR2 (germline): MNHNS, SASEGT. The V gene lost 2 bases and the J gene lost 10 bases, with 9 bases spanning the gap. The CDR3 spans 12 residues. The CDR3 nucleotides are TGTGCCAGCAGTGAAAGGGGGACAGAGCAGTTCTTC. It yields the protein CASSERGTEQFF.

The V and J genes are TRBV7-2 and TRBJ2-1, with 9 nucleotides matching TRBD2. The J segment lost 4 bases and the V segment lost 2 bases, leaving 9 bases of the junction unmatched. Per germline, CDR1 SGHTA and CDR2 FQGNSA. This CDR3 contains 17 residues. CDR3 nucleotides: TGTGCCAGCAGCTTAAGCCCCGATAGCGGGAGATACAATGAGCAGTTCTTC. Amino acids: CASSLSPDSGRYNEQFF.